This T cell receptor beta chain came from a study of shared clonotypes between healthy human individuals. Notes on the study in general: Generation probabilities of non-shared clonotypes were lower (relative to those shared by all four donors).

CD8 memory comprised CD45RO+ plus CCR7-negative CD45RA+ TemRA cells. Of note for this clone: The antigen remains undetermined.

Sequenced by immunoSEQ multiplex PCR; TCRdb stores in-frame clones only, minus some. The data show about 110,000 clones, under 70% seen once. Sequences were obtained from memory CD8+ T cells sorted from blood. The subset is: CD45RO+ cells pooled with CCR7-negative TemRA cells. The TCR originated in a woman in her 30s in good health.

Here the CDR3 reads CASTRAGNYEQYF. DNA of the CDR3: TGTGCCAGCACCCGGGCGGGCAATTACGAGCAGTACTTC. This chain connects TRBV27 to TRBJ2-7; a weak D match, TRBD2 (5 bases). Deletions cut 7 bases from V and 4 bases from J, with 14 bases between. Germline V lookup: CDR1 MNHEY, CDR2 SMNVEV (reference sequence). The CDR3 extends over 13 amino acids.